This T cell receptor beta chain was recorded in a study of T cell changes during pregnancy in multiple sclerosis. Trimming cost V 3 bases and J 6 bases, with 8 bases left between them. The length of the CDR3 is 12 residues. In germline, CDR1 is SQVTM, CDR2 ANQGSEA. Here immunoSEQ multiplex PCR was the method, and the copy in TCRdb shows in-frame clones only, minus some. The sample has about 38,000 clones, 91% seen once. The sequence was obtained from a female donor with multiple sclerosis, enrolled in a pregnancy study. The starting material was CD8+ T cells from peripheral blood mononuclear cells, obtained after pregnancy. This chain uses TRBV29-1 with TRBJ2-2, with D unresolved. The CDR3 loop is CSVEVEPGELFF. The CDR3 DNA sequence: TGCAGCGTTGAGGTAGAGCCCGGGGAGCTGTTTTTT.